The 8 T cell receptor beta chains below were found in one sample sequenced in a study of cytomegalovirus exposure and HLA in healthy donors. Repertoires were generated with immunoSEQ multiplex PCR, while TCRdb's copy carries only in-frame clones and drops some. The table lists over 200,000 clones, less than 95% of them singletons, with 3% to 3.5% in the top ten. Sequencing input: PBMCs. The receptors were sampled from a woman aged 25 to 39 in good health and CMV-seronegative.

The CDR3 DNA follows: TGTGCCAGCAGGATGGGACTAGCGGGAGCAGGGCTCGAGCAGTACTTC. Protein: CASRMGLAGAGLEQYF. This chain connects TRBV2 to TRBJ2-7; 14 bases line up with TRBD2. Losses at the gene ends were 6 bases for V and 6 bases for J; bases not matched to a gene: 10. CDR3 size: 16 residues. Germline CDR1 and CDR2: SNHLY and FYNNEI.

The rearrangement joins TRBV4-2 to TRBJ2-2; D remains ambiguous. This CDR3 spans 17 amino acids. The V and J ends lost 0 bases and 4 bases respectively, with 15 bases between them. From germline, CDR1 is LGHNA and CDR2 YNFKEQ. The CDR3 DNA is TGTGCCAGCAGCCAAGAAGTGCCTAGGGTTGGCACCGGGGAGCTGTTTTTT. Its protein product is CASSQEVPRVGTGELFF.

The CDR3 coding sequence is TGTGCCTGGAGTGTTCGAGCGGGAGGGGGTGATACGCAGTATTTT. Its translation is CAWSVRAGGGDTQYF. This chain uses TRBV30 with TRBJ2-3; 10 nucleotides line up with TRBD2. Germline loops: CDR1 GTSNPN, CDR2 SVGIG (reference sequence). This CDR3 comprises 15 residues. Trimming removed 0 bases from V and 6 bases from J; junction bases left unmatched: 6.

V gene TRBV28 combines with J gene TRBJ2-7, with D hard to call. The CDR3 sequence is 13 residues long. Germline V gene lookup returns CDR1 MDHEN and CDR2 SYDVKM. The V and J ends lost 5 bases and 2 bases respectively, with 10 bases between them. The CDR3 nucleotides are TGTGCCAGCAGTCTCACGTGGCCCTACGAGCAGTACTTC. It encodes CASSLTWPYEQYF.

The gene calls are TRBV4-3 and TRBJ2-7, with 7 bases lining up with TRBD1. V lost 3 bases to trimming and J lost 0 bases; unmatched junction nucleotides: 5. The CDR3 is 15 residues long. Germline CDR1 LGHNA, CDR2 YSLEER. The CDR3 DNA sequence: TGCGCCAGCAGCCACCTCCGGGACAGCTCCTACGAGCAGTACTTC. It encodes CASSHLRDSSYEQYF.

Worth noting for this clone: Different DNA sequences within this sample yield the same CDR3. The chain uses TRBV27 and TRBJ2-1; 7 bases line up with TRBD2. Trimming removed 5 bases from V and 1 base from J; junction bases left unmatched: 5. Germline V gene sequence: CDR1 MNHEY, CDR2 SMNVEV (reference sequence). The CDR3 runs 15 residues. The CDR3 sequence is CASSLGGGSYNEQFF. Here the CDR3 DNA reads TGTGCCAGCAGTCTTGGGGGGGGGTCCTACAATGAGCAGTTCTTC.

The chain employs TRBV10-3 and TRBJ2-1; 9 nucleotides agree with TRBD2. Germline V lookup: CDR1 ENHRY, CDR2 SYGVKD. The CDR3 is 16 residues long. The V and J ends lost 0 bases and 7 bases, in that order; junction bases with no gene match: 7. The CDR3 here is CAISESAGGLVNEQFF. CDR3 sequence (DNA): TGTGCCATCAGTGAGTCGGCGGGAGGGCTAGTAAATGAGCAGTTCTTC.

This clone appeared once. CDR3 DNA: TGTGCCAGCAGCTTAGGCCGGGCCAATGAGCAGTTCTTC. It is translated as CASSLGRANEQFF. The chain has TRBV13 and TRBJ2-1, with D uncertain. The V gene lost 0 bases and the J gene lost 6 bases, with 6 bases spanning the gap. Germline V gene sequence: CDR1 PRHDT, CDR2 FYEKMQ (reference sequence). The CDR3 is made up of 13 amino acids.